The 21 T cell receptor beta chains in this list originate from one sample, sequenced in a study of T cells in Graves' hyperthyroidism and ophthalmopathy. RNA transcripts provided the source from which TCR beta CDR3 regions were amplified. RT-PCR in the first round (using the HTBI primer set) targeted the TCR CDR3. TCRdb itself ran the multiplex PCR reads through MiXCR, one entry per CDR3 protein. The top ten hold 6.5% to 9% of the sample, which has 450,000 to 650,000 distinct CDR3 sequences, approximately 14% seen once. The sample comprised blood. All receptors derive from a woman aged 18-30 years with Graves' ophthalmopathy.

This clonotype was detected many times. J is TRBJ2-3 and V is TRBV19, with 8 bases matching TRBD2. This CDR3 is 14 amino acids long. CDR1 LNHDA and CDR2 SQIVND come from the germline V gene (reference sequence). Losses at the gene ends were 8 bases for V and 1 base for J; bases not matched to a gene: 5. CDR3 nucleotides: TGTGCCAGTTGGAGCGGGGGTGGCACAGATACGCAGTATTTT. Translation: CASWSGGGTDTQYF. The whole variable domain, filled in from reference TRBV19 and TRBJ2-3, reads DGGITQSPKYLFRKEGQNVTLSCEQNLNHDAMYWYRQDPGQGLRLIYYSQIVNDFQKGDIAEGYSVSREKKESFPLTVTSAQKNPTAFYLCASWSGGGTDTQYFGPGTRLTVL.

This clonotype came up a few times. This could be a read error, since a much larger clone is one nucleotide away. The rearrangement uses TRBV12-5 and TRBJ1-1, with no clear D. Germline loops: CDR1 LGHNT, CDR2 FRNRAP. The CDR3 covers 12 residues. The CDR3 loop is CTSGLGGTEAFF. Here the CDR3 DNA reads TGTACTAGTGGTCTTGGAGGGACTGAAGCTTTCTTT.

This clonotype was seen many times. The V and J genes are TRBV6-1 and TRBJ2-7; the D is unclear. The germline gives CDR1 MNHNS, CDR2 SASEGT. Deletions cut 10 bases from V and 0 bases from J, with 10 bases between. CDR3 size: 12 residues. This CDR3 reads CAISATSYEQYF. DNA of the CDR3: TGTGCCATTTCAGCCACCTCCTACGAGCAGTACTTC.

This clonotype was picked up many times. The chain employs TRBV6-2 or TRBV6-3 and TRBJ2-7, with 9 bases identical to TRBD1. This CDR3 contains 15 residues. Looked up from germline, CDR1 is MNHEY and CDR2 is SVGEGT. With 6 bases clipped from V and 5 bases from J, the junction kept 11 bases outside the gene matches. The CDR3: CASRTPGQGIHEQYF. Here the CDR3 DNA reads TGTGCCAGCAGAACTCCGGGACAGGGCATCCACGAGCAGTACTTC.

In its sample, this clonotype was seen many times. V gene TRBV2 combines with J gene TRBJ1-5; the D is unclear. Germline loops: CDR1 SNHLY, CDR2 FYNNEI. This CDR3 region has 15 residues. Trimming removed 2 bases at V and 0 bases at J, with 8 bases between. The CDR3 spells CASSEFTVSNQPQHF. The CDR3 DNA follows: TGTGCCAGCAGTGAATTCACCGTTAGCAATCAGCCCCAGCATTTT.

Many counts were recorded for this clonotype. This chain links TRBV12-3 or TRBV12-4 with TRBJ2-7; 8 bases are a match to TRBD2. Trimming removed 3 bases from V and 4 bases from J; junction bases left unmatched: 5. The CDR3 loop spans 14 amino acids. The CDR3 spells CASSFSGSPYEQYF. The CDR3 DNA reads TGTGCCAGCAGTTTCAGCGGGAGTCCTTACGAGCAGTACTTC.

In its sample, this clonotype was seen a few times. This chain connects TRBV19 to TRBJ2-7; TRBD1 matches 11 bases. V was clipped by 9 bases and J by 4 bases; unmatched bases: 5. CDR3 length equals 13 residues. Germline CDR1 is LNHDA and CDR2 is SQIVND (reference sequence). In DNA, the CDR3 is TGTGCCAGCGGACAGGGGGCATATTACGAGCAGTACTTC. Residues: CASGQGAYYEQYF.

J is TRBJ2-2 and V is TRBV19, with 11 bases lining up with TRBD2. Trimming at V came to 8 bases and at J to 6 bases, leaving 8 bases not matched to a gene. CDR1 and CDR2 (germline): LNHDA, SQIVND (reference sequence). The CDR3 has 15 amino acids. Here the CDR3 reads CASSTSGTWAGELFF. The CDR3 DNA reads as TGTGCCAGTTCGACTAGCGGGACTTGGGCCGGGGAGCTGTTTTTT.

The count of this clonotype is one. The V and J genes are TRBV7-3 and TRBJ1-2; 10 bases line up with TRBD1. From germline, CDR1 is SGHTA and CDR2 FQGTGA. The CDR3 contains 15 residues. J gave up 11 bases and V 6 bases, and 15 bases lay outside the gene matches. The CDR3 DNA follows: TGTGCCAGCAGGAAGACAGGGGGCGCCCTGATTGGGTACACCTTC. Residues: CASRKTGGALIGYTF. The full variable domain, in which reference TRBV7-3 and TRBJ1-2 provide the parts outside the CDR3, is GAGVSQTPSNKVTEKGKYVELRCDPISGHTALYWYRQSLGQGPEFLIYFQGTGAADDSGLPNDRFFAVRPEGSVSTLKIQRTERGDSAVYLCASRKTGGALIGYTFGSGTRLTVV.

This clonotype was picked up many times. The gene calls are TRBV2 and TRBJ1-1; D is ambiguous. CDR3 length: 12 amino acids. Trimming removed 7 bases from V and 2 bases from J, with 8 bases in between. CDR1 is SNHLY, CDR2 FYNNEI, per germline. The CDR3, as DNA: TGTGCCAGCACTGACGGCAACACTGAAGCTTTCTTT. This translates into CASTDGNTEAFF.

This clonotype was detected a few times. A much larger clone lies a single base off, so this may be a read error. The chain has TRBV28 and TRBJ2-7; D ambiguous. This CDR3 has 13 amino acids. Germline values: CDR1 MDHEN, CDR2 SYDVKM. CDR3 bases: TGTGCCAGCAACCCAAAGAGCTCCTACGGGCAGTACTTC. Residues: CASNPKSSYGQYF.

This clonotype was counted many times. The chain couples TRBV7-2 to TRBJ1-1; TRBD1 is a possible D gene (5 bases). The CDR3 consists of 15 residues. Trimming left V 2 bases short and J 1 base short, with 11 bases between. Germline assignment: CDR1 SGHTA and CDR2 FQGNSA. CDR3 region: CASSLWAGPNTEAFF. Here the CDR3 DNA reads TGTGCCAGCAGCTTATGGGCAGGGCCGAACACTGAAGCTTTCTTT.

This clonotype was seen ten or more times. DNA for the CDR3: TGTGCCAGCAGCTTAAACAGGGTTAGCAATCAGCCCCAGCATTTT. Its translation: CASSLNRVSNQPQHF. The genes are TRBV7-8 and TRBJ1-5; D perhaps matches TRBD1 (6 bases). The CDR3 length is 15 residues. CDR1 and CDR2 (germline): SGHVS, FQNEAQ. V was cut by 2 bases and J by 0 bases, with 8 bases left in between.

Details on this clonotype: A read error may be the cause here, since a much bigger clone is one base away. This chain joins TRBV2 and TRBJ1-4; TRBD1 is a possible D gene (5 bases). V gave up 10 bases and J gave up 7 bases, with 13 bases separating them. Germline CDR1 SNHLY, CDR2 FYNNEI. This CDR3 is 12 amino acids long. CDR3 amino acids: CANTPGSEKLFF. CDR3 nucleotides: TGTGCCAACACCCCAGGGAGTGAAAAACTGTTTTTT.

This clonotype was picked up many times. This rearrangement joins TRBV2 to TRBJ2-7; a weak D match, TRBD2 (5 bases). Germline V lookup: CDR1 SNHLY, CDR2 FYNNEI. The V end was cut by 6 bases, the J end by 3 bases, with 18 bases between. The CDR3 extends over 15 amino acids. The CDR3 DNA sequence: TGTGCCAGCAGCACTTACAGCGGTCCCTACTACGAGCAGTACTTC. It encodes CASSTYSGPYYEQYF.

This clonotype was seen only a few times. In DNA, the CDR3 is TGTGCCAGCAGCGACCGGGACAGCAGTCTGAGGGTTAGCTCCTACAATGAGCAGTTCTTC. It encodes CASSDRDSSLRVSSYNEQFF. The rearrangement links TRBV9 to TRBJ2-1; the match to TRBD1 covers 7 bases. V shed 3 bases, J shed 0 bases, and the junction held 18 bases outside the gene matches. The CDR3 loop spans 20 amino acids. Germline CDR1 SGDLS, CDR2 YYNGEE.

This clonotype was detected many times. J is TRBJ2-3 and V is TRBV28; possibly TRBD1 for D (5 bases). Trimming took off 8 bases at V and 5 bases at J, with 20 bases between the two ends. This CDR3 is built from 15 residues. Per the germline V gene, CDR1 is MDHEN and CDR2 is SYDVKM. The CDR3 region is CASGDPGFSRDTQYF. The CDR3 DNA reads TGTGCCAGCGGAGATCCAGGGTTCTCGAGAGATACGCAGTATTTT.

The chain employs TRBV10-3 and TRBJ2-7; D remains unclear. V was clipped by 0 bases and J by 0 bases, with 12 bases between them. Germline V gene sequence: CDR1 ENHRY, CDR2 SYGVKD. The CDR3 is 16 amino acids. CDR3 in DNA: TGTGCCATCAGTGAGTCGACGGTGCGTCGCTCCTACGAGCAGTACTTC. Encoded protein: CAISESTVRRSYEQYF.

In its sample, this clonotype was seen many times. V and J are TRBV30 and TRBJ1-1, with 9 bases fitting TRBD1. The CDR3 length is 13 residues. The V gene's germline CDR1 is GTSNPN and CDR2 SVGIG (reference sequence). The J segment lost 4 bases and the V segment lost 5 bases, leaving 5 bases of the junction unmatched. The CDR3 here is CAWRGTGPTEAFF. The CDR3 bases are TGTGCCTGGCGCGGGACAGGGCCCACTGAAGCTTTCTTT.

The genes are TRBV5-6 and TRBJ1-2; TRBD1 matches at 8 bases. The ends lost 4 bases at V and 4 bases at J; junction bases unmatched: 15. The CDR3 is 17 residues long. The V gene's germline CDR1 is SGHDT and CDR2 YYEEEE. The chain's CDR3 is CASSPWGPRGRTYGYTF. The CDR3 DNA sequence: TGTGCCAGCAGCCCTTGGGGGCCCAGGGGGCGAACCTATGGCTACACCTTC.

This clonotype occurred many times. DNA for the CDR3: TGTGCCAGCAGCTTTATGGGGGAGTCCAACGAGCAGTACTTC. Translation gives CASSFMGESNEQYF. The V and J genes are TRBV11-3 and TRBJ2-7; D possibly matches TRBD1 or TRBD2 (5 bases each). CDR3 length equals 14 residues. The germline V gene has CDR1 SGHNT and CDR2 YENEEA. Trimming shortened V by 3 bases and J by 5 bases, and 14 bases separated the two germline ends.